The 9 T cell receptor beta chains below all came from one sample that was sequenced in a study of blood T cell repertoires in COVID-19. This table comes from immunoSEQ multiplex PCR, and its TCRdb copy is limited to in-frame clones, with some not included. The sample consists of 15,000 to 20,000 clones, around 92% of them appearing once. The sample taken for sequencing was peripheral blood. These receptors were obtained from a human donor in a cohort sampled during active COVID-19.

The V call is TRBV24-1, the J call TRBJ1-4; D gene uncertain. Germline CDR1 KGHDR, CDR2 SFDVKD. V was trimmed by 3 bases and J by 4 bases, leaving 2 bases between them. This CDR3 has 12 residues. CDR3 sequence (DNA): TGTGCCACCAGTGATCATAATGAAAAACTGTTTTTT. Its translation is CATSDHNEKLFF.

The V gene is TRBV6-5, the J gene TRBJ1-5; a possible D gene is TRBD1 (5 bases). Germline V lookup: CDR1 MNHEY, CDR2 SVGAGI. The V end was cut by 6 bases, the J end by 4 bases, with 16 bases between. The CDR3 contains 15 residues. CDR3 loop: CASSYSTVSNQPQHF. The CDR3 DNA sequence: TGTGCCAGCAGCTATTCGACAGTTTCGAATCAGCCCCAGCATTTT.

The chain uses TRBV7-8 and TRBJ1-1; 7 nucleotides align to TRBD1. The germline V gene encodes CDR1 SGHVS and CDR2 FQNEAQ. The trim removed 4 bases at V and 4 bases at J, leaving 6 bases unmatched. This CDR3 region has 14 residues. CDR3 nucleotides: TGTGCCAGCAGCTCGAAAACAGGGGTCACTGAAGCTTTCTTT. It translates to CASSSKTGVTEAFF.

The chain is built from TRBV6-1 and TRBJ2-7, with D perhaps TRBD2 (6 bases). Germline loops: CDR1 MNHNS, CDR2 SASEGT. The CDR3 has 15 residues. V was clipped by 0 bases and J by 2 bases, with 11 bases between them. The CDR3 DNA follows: TGTGCCAGCAGTGAAGCTTGGGGGGTAACCTACGAGCAGTACTTC. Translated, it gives CASSEAWGVTYEQYF.

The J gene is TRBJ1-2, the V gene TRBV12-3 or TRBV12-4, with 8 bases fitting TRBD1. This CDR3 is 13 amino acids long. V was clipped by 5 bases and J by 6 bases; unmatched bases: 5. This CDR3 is CASSLTGENGYTF. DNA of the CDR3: TGTGCCAGCAGTCTGACAGGGGAGAATGGCTACACCTTC.

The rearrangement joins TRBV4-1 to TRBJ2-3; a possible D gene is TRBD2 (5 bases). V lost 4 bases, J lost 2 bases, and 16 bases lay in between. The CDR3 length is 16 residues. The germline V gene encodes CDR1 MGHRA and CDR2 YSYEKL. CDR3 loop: CASSLLVALNTDTQYF. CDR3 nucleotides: TGCGCCAGCAGCCTACTAGTTGCCCTAAACACAGATACGCAGTATTTT.

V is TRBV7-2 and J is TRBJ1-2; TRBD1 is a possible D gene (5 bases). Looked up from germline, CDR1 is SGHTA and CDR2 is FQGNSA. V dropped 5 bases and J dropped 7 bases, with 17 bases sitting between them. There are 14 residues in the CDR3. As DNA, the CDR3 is TGTGCCAGCAGCCAGGGTCAGAACCTAGGTGGCTACACCTTC. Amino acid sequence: CASSQGQNLGGYTF.

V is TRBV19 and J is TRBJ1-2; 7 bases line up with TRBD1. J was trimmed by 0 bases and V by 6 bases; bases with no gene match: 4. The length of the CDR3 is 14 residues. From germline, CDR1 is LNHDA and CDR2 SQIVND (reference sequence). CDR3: CASSLTGSNYGYTF. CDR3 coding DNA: TGTGCCAGTAGCCTGACAGGGTCTAACTATGGCTACACCTTC.

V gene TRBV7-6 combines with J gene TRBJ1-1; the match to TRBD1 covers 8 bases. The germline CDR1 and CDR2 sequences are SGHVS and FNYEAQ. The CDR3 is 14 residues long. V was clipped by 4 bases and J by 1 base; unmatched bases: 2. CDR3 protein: CASSSGTGNTEAFF. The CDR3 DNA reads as TGTGCCAGCAGCTCCGGGACAGGGAACACTGAAGCTTTCTTT. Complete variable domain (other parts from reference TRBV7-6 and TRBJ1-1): GAGVSQSPRYKVTKRGQDVALRCDPISGHVSLYWYRQALGQGPEFLTYFNYEAQQDKSGLPNDRFSAERPEGSISTLTIQRTEQRDSAMYRCASSSGTGNTEAFFGQGTRLTVV.